This TCR beta chain was captured in a study of blood T cell repertoires in COVID-19. Clones were read by immunoSEQ multiplex PCR, and TCRdb kept only the in-frame ones, dropping some. The repertoire has about half a million clones, approximately 83% of them found once; the top ten carry 3% to 4%. Germline values: CDR1 LGHNT, CDR2 FRNRAP. V lost 3 bases, J lost 1 base, and 13 bases lay in between. CDR3 length equals 15 residues. The sample taken for sequencing was peripheral blood. The chain couples TRBV12-5 to TRBJ2-7; D may be TRBD1 (6 bases). This clonotype originated in a human donor in a cohort sampled during active COVID-19. CDR3 sequence (DNA): TGTGCTAGTGGTTTAGGCCGGGACACTTCCTACGAGCAGTACTTC. This sequence encodes CASGLGRDTSYEQYF.